The 30 T cell receptor beta chains below were found in one sample sequenced in a study of blood T cell repertoires in COVID-19. Only in-frame clones appear in the TCRdb table, and some are missing; sequencing was by immunoSEQ multiplex PCR. Of about 64,000 clones listed, about 80% are singletons. Input material: peripheral blood. The receptors shown here come from a man aged 55 to 69 with COVID-19, enrolled during active disease.

V is TRBV4-2 and J is TRBJ2-3; maybe TRBD2 (5 bases). V was pared by 1 base and J by 4 bases, with 12 bases between. This CDR3 spans 15 amino acids. CDR1 is LGHNA, CDR2 YNFKEQ, per germline. CDR3 in DNA: TGTGCCAGCAGCCAAGGCCGGACTGAGGCAGATACGCAGTATTTT. As protein: CASSQGRTEADTQYF.

V gene TRBV12-3 or TRBV12-4 combines with J gene TRBJ2-7; 8 bases fit TRBD1. The ends lost 6 bases at V and 4 bases at J; junction bases unmatched: 5. The CDR3 covers 13 residues. The CDR3 DNA reads TGTGCCAGCAGGAAGACAGGGGCATACGAGCAGTACTTC. Encoded protein: CASRKTGAYEQYF.

This clone has just one count. CDR3 residues: CASGLRGGYNEQFF. The CDR3 DNA follows: TGTGCCAGCGGATTAAGGGGGGGCTACAATGAGCAGTTCTTC. This rearrangement joins TRBV28 to TRBJ2-1; a weak D match, TRBD2 (7 bases). Trimming cost V 8 bases and J 3 bases, with 14 bases left between them. Germline assignment: CDR1 MDHEN and CDR2 SYDVKM. The CDR3 totals 14 residues.

The J gene is TRBJ2-1, the V gene TRBV4-2, with 7 bases fitting TRBD1. Unmatched junction bases numbered 7, after V lost 1 base and J lost 7 bases. There are 15 residues in the CDR3. Germline CDR1 LGHNA, CDR2 YNFKEQ. This CDR3 reads CASSQGGTVINEQFF. CDR3 nucleotide sequence: TGTGCCAGCAGCCAAGGTGGGACAGTTATTAATGAGCAGTTCTTC.

V usage is TRBV28 and J usage is TRBJ2-7; 7 nucleotides agree with TRBD2. This CDR3 has 12 amino acids. The germline V gene has CDR1 MDHEN and CDR2 SYDVKM. Unmatched junction bases numbered 3, after V lost 5 bases and J lost 5 bases. The CDR3 reads CASSGGGNEQYF. The CDR3 nucleotides are TGTGCCAGCAGTGGGGGGGGTAACGAGCAGTACTTC. Based on the CDR3 plus reference TRBV28 and TRBJ2-7, the full variable domain is DVKVTQSSRYLVKRTGEKVFLECVQDMDHENMFWYRQDPGLGLRLIYFSYDVKMKEKGDIPEGYSVSREKKERFSLILESASTNQTSMYLCASSGGGNEQYFGPGTRLTVT.

This chain joins TRBV18 and TRBJ1-1; the D is unclear. The V and J ends lost 4 bases and 1 base respectively, with 7 bases between them. The CDR3 is made up of 13 amino acids. Germline CDR1 reads KGHSH; CDR2 reads LQKENI. The CDR3 loop reads CASSRDTNTEAFF. The DNA for the CDR3 is TGTGCCAGCTCACGTGACACGAACACTGAAGCTTTCTTT.

This clone was counted a few times. The chain is built from TRBV28 and TRBJ1-1, with a possible D match to TRBD1 (6 bases). The germline gives CDR1 MDHEN, CDR2 SYDVKM. V lost 6 bases and J lost 11, with 16 bases in between. CDR3 length: 12 residues. CDR3 sequence: CASRGDRLIAFF. The CDR3 DNA reads as TGTGCCAGCAGGGGAGACAGGCTTATTGCTTTCTTT. The entire variable domain, with the rest obtained from reference TRBV28 and TRBJ1-1, is as follows: DVKVTQSSRYLVKRTGEKVFLECVQDMDHENMFWYRQDPGLGLRLIYFSYDVKMKEKGDIPEGYSVSREKKERFSLILESASTNQTSMYLCASRGDRLIAFFGQGTRLTVV.

The chain is built from TRBV5-1 and TRBJ2-5, with D maybe TRBD2 (7 bases). This CDR3 is 17 amino acids long. Germline values: CDR1 SGHRS, CDR2 YFSETQ. Trimming took off 0 bases at V and 0 bases at J, with 15 bases between the two ends. In DNA form, the CDR3 reads TGCGCCAGCAGCTTGGAAGATGCGGGGGCCTACCAAGAGACCCAGTACTTC. It translates to CASSLEDAGAYQETQYF.

The rearrangement joins TRBV29-1 to TRBJ1-2, with a weak D call TRBD1 (6 bases). Germline assignment: CDR1 SQVTM and CDR2 ANQGSEA. Trimming shortened V by 2 bases and J by 4 bases, and 11 bases separated the two germline ends. This CDR3 spans 13 amino acids. CDR3 loop: CSVEILTGYGYTF. Here the CDR3 DNA reads TGCAGCGTTGAAATTTTGACAGGCTATGGCTACACCTTC.

The J gene is TRBJ2-6, the V gene TRBV30, with TRBD1 matching over 7 bases. The CDR3 totals 14 residues. Germline V gene sequence: CDR1 GTSNPN, CDR2 SVGIG (reference sequence). With 8 bases clipped from V and 1 base from J, the junction kept 5 bases outside the gene matches. The CDR3 sequence is CATTGESGANVLTF. The DNA for the CDR3 is TGTGCCACCACAGGGGAGTCTGGGGCCAACGTCCTGACTTTC. The variable domain in full, with the rest retrieved from reference TRBV30 and TRBJ2-6, is SQTIHQWPATLVQPVGSPLSLECTVEGTSNPNLYWYRQAAGRGLQLLFYSVGIGQISSEVPQNLSASRPQDRQFILSSKKLLLSDSGFYLCATTGESGANVLTFGAGSRLTVL.

This clone occurred once. In nucleotides, the CDR3 is TGTGCCATCAGTGGGAGCTCTGGGGCCAACGTCCTGACTTTC. Protein: CAISGSSGANVLTF. The genes are TRBV10-3 and TRBJ2-6, with unresolved D. There are 14 residues in the CDR3. CDR1 and CDR2 (germline): ENHRY, SYGVKD. V gave up 4 bases and J gave up 0 bases, with 4 bases separating them.

The J gene is TRBJ2-3, the V gene TRBV7-9, with 8 bases aligning to TRBD2. CDR3 length: 14 residues. Germline values: CDR1 SEHNR, CDR2 FQNEAQ (reference sequence). Germline trimming cut 11 bases from V and 2 bases from J; bases unmatched to any gene: 9. The CDR3 region has the DNA TGTGCCGCCCAAGCGGGGGTGAACACAGATACGCAGTATTTT. Protein sequence: CAAQAGVNTDTQYF.

The chain couples TRBV29-1 to TRBJ2-5; 8 bases agree with TRBD1. Germline V gives CDR1 SQVTM, CDR2 ANQGSEA. Trimming removed 7 bases from V and 5 bases from J; junction bases left unmatched: 3. There are 11 residues in the CDR3. This chain's CDR3 is CSDRDRETQYF. The CDR3 DNA is TGCAGCGACCGGGACAGGGAGACCCAGTACTTC.

This clone appeared a single time. The J gene is TRBJ2-7, the V gene TRBV3-1 (or the pseudogene TRBV3-2); D not certain. The V end lost 3 bases, the J end lost 7 bases, and 16 bases lay between the germline ends. Germline CDR1 LGHDT, CDR2 YNNKEL (reference sequence). The CDR3 is made up of 14 amino acids. CDR3 loop: CASSHSRSSEEQYF. CDR3 nucleotide sequence: TGTGCCAGCAGCCACTCTCGGTCTTCTGAGGAGCAGTACTTC.

This chain connects TRBV16 to TRBJ1-2, with D unresolved. Germline V gives CDR1 KGHSY, CDR2 FQNENV. This CDR3 is built from 13 residues. The V gene lost 3 bases and the J gene lost 2 bases, with 7 bases spanning the gap. CDR3 region: CASSHSTNYGYTF. CDR3 nucleotides: TGTGCCAGCAGCCATTCGACAAACTATGGCTACACCTTC.

The J gene is TRBJ2-5, the V gene TRBV24-1; 7 bases are shared with TRBD1. In germline, CDR1 is KGHDR, CDR2 SFDVKD. This CDR3 has 15 residues. The V gene end was trimmed by 4 bases and the J gene end by 7 bases; junction bases not matched to a gene: 11. The CDR3, as DNA: TGTGCCACCAGTGACCCGACAGTGACAGGGCGGACCCAGTACTTC. Translation: CATSDPTVTGRTQYF.

The chain is built from TRBV4-1 and TRBJ2-7; 10 nucleotides line up with TRBD2. With V trimmed by 4 bases and J by 4 bases, 7 bases remained unmatched. This CDR3 spans 15 amino acids. Germline lookup yields CDR1 MGHRA and CDR2 YSYEKL. CDR3 nucleotide sequence: TGCGCCAGCAGCCGTTCCCTAGCGGGAGAGTACGAGCAGTACTTC. This gives the protein CASSRSLAGEYEQYF.

This clone was counted at least ten times. The V call is TRBV30, the J call TRBJ1-2, with D tentatively TRBD1 (6 bases). This CDR3 comprises 13 residues. CDR1 and CDR2 (germline): GTSNPN, SVGIG (reference sequence). Trimming pared 2 bases from V and 3 bases from J, leaving 10 bases between. CDR3: CAWSRRTDYGYTF. The CDR3 nucleotides are TGTGCCTGGAGTCGGAGGACAGACTATGGCTACACCTTC.

The V gene is TRBV27, the J gene TRBJ2-3; 7 nucleotides line up with TRBD2. This CDR3 has 20 amino acids. The germline V gene has CDR1 MNHEY and CDR2 SMNVEV (reference sequence). The J segment lost 0 bases and the V segment lost 2 bases, leaving 17 bases of the junction unmatched. CDR3 sequence reads: CASSLGFPGTTETSTDTQYF. Here the CDR3 DNA reads TGTGCCAGCAGTTTAGGATTTCCCGGGACTACTGAAACAAGCACAGATACGCAGTATTTT.

This clone was found a few times. The chain links TRBV13 to TRBJ2-7; 9 bases fit TRBD2. V was pared by 3 bases and J by 6 bases, with 6 bases of the junction left unmatched. This CDR3 is built from 14 residues. Germline assignment: CDR1 PRHDT and CDR2 FYEKMQ (reference sequence). For the CDR3, the DNA is TGTGCCAGCAGCTTGCGGGAGGGAAACGGCGAGCAGTACTTC. Protein sequence: CASSLREGNGEQYF.

V and J are TRBV3-1 (or the pseudogene TRBV3-2) and TRBJ1-1; 8 bases align to TRBD1. With 3 bases clipped from V and 4 bases from J, the junction kept 4 bases outside the gene matches. The CDR3 is made up of 14 amino acids. The germline V gene encodes CDR1 LGHDT and CDR2 YNNKEL (reference sequence). The CDR3 nucleotides read TGTGCCAGCAGCCAGGCAGGGGGCGGCACTGAAGCTTTCTTT. Translation: CASSQAGGGTEAFF.

The chain links TRBV30 to TRBJ1-1; D unclear. Germline CDR1 GTSNPN, CDR2 SVGIG (reference sequence). The CDR3 extends over 12 amino acids. Deletions cut 3 bases from V and 1 base from J, with 6 bases between. In DNA form, the CDR3 reads TGTGCCTGGAGGCCAGGGAACACTGAAGCTTTCTTT. It is translated as CAWRPGNTEAFF.

CDR3 protein: CATSEGGQGNFETQYF. The DNA for the CDR3 is TGTGCCACCAGTGAAGGAGGACAGGGGAACTTCGAGACCCAGTACTTC. The chain has TRBV24-1 and TRBJ2-5, with 9 bases identical to TRBD1. The CDR3 is made up of 16 amino acids. Germline V gives CDR1 KGHDR, CDR2 SFDVKD. The V gene end was trimmed by 4 bases and the J gene end by 5 bases; junction bases not matched to a gene: 10.

The chain uses TRBV5-4 and TRBJ2-2; 9 nucleotides match TRBD2. V lost 4 bases, J lost 1 base, and 5 bases stayed unmatched. CDR1 is SGHNT and CDR2 is YYREEE in the germline V gene (reference sequence). CDR3 length: 16 residues. As DNA, the CDR3 is TGTGCCAGCAGCCTTGATAGCGGGAGGAACACCGGGGAGCTGTTTTTT. Translated, it gives CASSLDSGRNTGELFF.

The chain is built from TRBV12-3 or TRBV12-4 and TRBJ1-2, with no clear D. The CDR3 has 13 residues. The V end lost 4 bases, the J end lost 7 bases, and 13 bases lay between the germline ends. This CDR3 reads CASSSSEVGGYTF. The DNA for the CDR3 is TGTGCCAGCAGTTCCTCAGAGGTCGGTGGCTACACCTTC.

V and J are TRBV6-2 or TRBV6-3 and TRBJ2-2; D call uncertain. Germline V CDR1 and CDR2: MNHEY, SVGEGT. The length of the CDR3 is 12 residues. Trimming stripped 4 bases from V and 6 bases from J, with 6 bases between. CDR3 nucleotide sequence: TGTGCCAGCAGTTTCCTTTCCGGGGAGCTGTTTTTT. Translated: CASSFLSGELFF.

V gene TRBV1 combines with J gene TRBJ2-2; TRBD2 is taken as the D call from the table, unchecked against the DNA. TRBV1 is listed as a pseudogene. CDR3 size: 16 residues. The chain's CDR3 is CTSSQSREANTGELFF. The DNA of the CDR3 is TGCACCAGCAGCCAATCCCGGGAGGCGAACACCGGGGAGCTGTTTTTT.

This clone turned up a few times. This chain connects TRBV27 to TRBJ1-6; D ambiguous. V was cut by 3 bases and J by 3 bases, with 6 bases left in between. This CDR3 is built from 14 residues. Germline assignment: CDR1 MNHEY and CDR2 SMNVEV (reference sequence). In DNA form, the CDR3 reads TGTGCCAGCAGTTTGATCAGCTATAATTCACCCCTCCACTTT. Protein sequence: CASSLISYNSPLHF.

The J gene is TRBJ2-3, the V gene TRBV7-9; 7 bases match TRBD1. The CDR3 runs to 15 residues. From germline, CDR1 is SEHNR and CDR2 FQNEAQ (reference sequence). The V segment lost 5 bases and the J segment 0 bases; nucleotides outside the gene matches: 5. For the CDR3, the DNA is TGTGCCAGCAGCCTGACAGGGTCGAGCACAGATACGCAGTATTTT. Encoded protein: CASSLTGSSTDTQYF.

The chain joins TRBV30 to TRBJ2-1; 8 bases map to TRBD2. The V gene's germline CDR1 is GTSNPN and CDR2 SVGIG (reference sequence). The CDR3 runs to 15 residues. Trimming at V came to 5 bases and at J to 7 bases, leaving 13 bases not matched to a gene. The CDR3 DNA reads as TGTGCCTGGTTCCTTTCGGGAGGGCCTTTGAATGAGCAGTTCTTC. This encodes CAWFLSGGPLNEQFF. Full variable domain (missing parts from reference TRBV30 and TRBJ2-1): SQTIHQWPATLVQPVGSPLSLECTVEGTSNPNLYWYRQAAGRGLQLLFYSVGIGQISSEVPQNLSASRPQDRQFILSSKKLLLSDSGFYLCAWFLSGGPLNEQFFGPGTRLTVL.